The 10 T cell receptor beta chains presented below share a single source sample, sequenced in a study of T cells after yellow fever vaccination (dated by TCRdb to between 2018 and 2021). This specimen's treatment or condition label, per the study, means: live attenuated yellow fever vaccine strain. Libraries were built with 5' RACE. The instrument was an Illumina HiSeq 2500. The public reads were quality trimmed at Q25 with fastp and then assembled into clones with MiXCR by TCRdb, keeping productive beta chains. Duplicate CDR3 protein sequences are folded into a single record with the most common DNA and genes. The sample table shows around 46,000 distinct CDR3 sequences, and about 6.8% are seen once. The ten largest clones capture about 15% of the sample. The material sequenced was CD8+ T cells not binding an NS4B(214-222) dextramer, sorted from PBMCs, taken 45 days after the yellow fever booster vaccination. Explained via the paper, the cell subset or site label denotes: NS4B epitope dextramer-negative CD8 T cells. Receptors were obtained from a man aged 25-45 years who received the YFV17D yellow fever vaccine.

This clonotype was counted ten times or more. The chain is built from TRBV6-1 and TRBJ2-5; a weak D match, TRBD1 (6 bases). The V gene lost 7 bases and the J gene lost 4 bases, with 19 bases spanning the gap. The CDR3 has 15 residues. Germline CDR1 MNHNS, CDR2 SASEGT. CDR3 in amino acids: CASTLHQGRLETQYF. CDR3 sequence (DNA): TGTGCCAGCACCTTACACCAGGGGCGCTTAGAGACCCAGTACTTC.

This clonotype was detected a few times. V is TRBV7-2 and J is TRBJ2-7; a weak D match, TRBD1 (6 bases). Germline loops: CDR1 SGHTA, CDR2 FQGNSA. CDR3 length: 16 residues. V dropped 5 bases and J dropped 3 bases, with 20 bases sitting between them. DNA of the CDR3: TGTGCCAGCAGCCTTAGGGGGACATTGGCCCTCTACGAGCAGTACTTC. This codes for CASSLRGTLALYEQYF.

The chain recombines TRBV5-4 with TRBJ2-7, with D tentatively TRBD2 (5 bases). The CDR3 spans 13 residues. V lost 2 bases and J 1 base, leaving 7 bases between the germline ends. Germline V gene sequence: CDR1 SGHNT, CDR2 YYREEE (reference sequence). CDR3 bases: TGTGCCAGCAGCTTCGAGCGGTCCTACGAGCAGTACTTC. Protein: CASSFERSYEQYF. The entire variable domain, with the rest obtained from reference TRBV5-4 and TRBJ2-7, is as follows: ETGVTQSPTHLIKTRGQQVTLRCSSQSGHNTVSWYQQALGQGPQFIFQYYREEENGRGNFPPRFSGLQFPNYSSELNVNALELDDSALYLCASSFERSYEQYFGPGTRLTVT.

This clonotype turned up a few times. The gene calls are TRBV2 and TRBJ2-1, with D uncertain. The germline gives CDR1 SNHLY, CDR2 FYNNEI. This CDR3 region has 13 residues. Between the trimmed V and J ends, which lost 4 bases and 8 bases, there was a span of 12 bases. The CDR3 sequence is CASSGPFVDEQFF. The CDR3 bases are TGTGCCAGCAGTGGACCGTTTGTTGATGAGCAGTTCTTC. Full variable domain (rest looked up from reference TRBV2 and TRBJ2-1): EPEVTQTPSHQVTQMGQEVILRCVPISNHLYFYWYRQILGQKVEFLVSFYNNEISEKSEIFDDQFSVERPDGSNFTLKIRSTKLEDSAMYFCASSGPFVDEQFFGPGTRLTVL.

This clonotype was picked up many times. The J gene is TRBJ2-1, the V gene TRBV6-4, with no clear D. The CDR3 extends over 13 amino acids. V dropped 3 bases and J dropped 7 bases, with 10 bases sitting between them. Per germline, CDR1 MRHNA and CDR2 SNTAGT. This CDR3 is CASSDRIWNEQFF. The CDR3 DNA reads TGTGCCAGCAGTGATAGGATTTGGAATGAGCAGTTCTTC.

The chain employs TRBV6-2 or TRBV6-3 and TRBJ2-1, with D unresolved. V dropped 0 bases and J dropped 0 bases, with 6 bases sitting between them. This CDR3 has 15 amino acids. Looked up from germline, CDR1 is MNHEY and CDR2 is SVGEGT. The CDR3 reads CASSYSFDSYNEQFF. For the CDR3, the DNA is TGTGCCAGCAGTTACTCGTTCGACTCCTACAATGAGCAGTTCTTC.

This clonotype showed up many times. The chain has TRBV20-1 and TRBJ2-2; no clear D gene. This CDR3 has 13 amino acids. Trimming took 7 bases from V and 1 from J, leaving 10 bases between them. The germline CDR1 and CDR2 sequences are DFQATT and SNEGSKA (reference sequence). The CDR3 spells CSVRHGNTGELFF. CDR3 nucleotides: TGCAGTGTGAGACACGGGAACACCGGGGAGCTGTTTTTT.

This chain uses TRBV27 with TRBJ2-1; a possible D gene is TRBD2 (5 bases). The germline V gene has CDR1 MNHEY and CDR2 SMNVEV (reference sequence). V lost 6 bases and J lost 0, with 12 bases in between. The CDR3 is 15 residues long. This chain's CDR3 is CASRELVSSYNEQFF. The CDR3 DNA reads as TGTGCCAGCAGGGAACTAGTTTCCTCCTACAATGAGCAGTTCTTC.

This clonotype has ten or more counts. The V gene is TRBV27, the J gene TRBJ2-1; 9 nucleotides agree with TRBD2. This CDR3 comprises 16 residues. Looked up from germline, CDR1 is MNHEY and CDR2 is SMNVEV (reference sequence). Trimming at V came to 1 base and at J to 0 bases, leaving 1 base not matched to a gene. Here the CDR3 DNA reads TGTGCCAGCAGTTTATTAGCGGGGGACTCCTACAATGAGCAGTTCTTC. This translates into CASSLLAGDSYNEQFF.

The chain employs TRBV27 and TRBJ2-1; D not resolved. CDR3 length: 11 amino acids. In germline, CDR1 is MNHEY, CDR2 SMNVEV (reference sequence). The V end was cut by 7 bases, the J end by 6 bases, with 7 bases between. The CDR3 bases are TGTGCCAGCAAATTCATCAATGAGCAGTTCTTC. Translation: CASKFINEQFF.